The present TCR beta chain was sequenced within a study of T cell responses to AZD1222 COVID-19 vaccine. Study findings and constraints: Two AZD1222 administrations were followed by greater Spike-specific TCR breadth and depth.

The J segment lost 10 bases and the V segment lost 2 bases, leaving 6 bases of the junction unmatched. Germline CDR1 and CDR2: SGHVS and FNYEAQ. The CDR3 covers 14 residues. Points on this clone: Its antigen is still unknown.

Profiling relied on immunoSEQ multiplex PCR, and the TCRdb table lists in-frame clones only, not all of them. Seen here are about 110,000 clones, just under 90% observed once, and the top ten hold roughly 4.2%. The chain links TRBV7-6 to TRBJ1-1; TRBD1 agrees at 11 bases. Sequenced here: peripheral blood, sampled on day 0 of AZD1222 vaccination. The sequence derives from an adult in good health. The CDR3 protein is CASSLSRTGGTAFF. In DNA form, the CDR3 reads TGTGCCAGCAGCTTAAGTAGGACAGGGGGCACAGCTTTCTTT.